A single TCR beta chain is shown here with its context. Its antigen has not been determined. It has no much larger one-base neighbor in the sample; base qualities were not kept. The CDR3 goes from the cysteine to the phenylalanine over 16 residues. Only the CDR3 part of the read is kept: 48 bases, read in frame from the first base. Taken from the germline V gene, the CDR1 and CDR2 loops are LGHNA and YSLEER. Compared with germline, V lacks 3 bases and J lacks 6 bases; bases without a gene match: 12. The data were obtained in a study of T cell responses to AZD1222 COVID-19 vaccine (dated by TCRdb to the early 2020s). Regarding the study in general: A total of about 230 trial participants underwent TCR sequencing, of whom nearly 210 received two doses of AZD1222 and about 25 received two doses of the MenACWY control vaccine. Enrollment into the trials was organized by age into subgroups of 18-55, 56-69 and 70-plus years, and those subgroups contained about 160, 30 and 59 TCR-sequenced participants, respectively.

What the work shows at the level of the full study, not this receptor alone: A significant rise in spike-specific TCR breadth and depth was observed after two AZD1222 doses relative to day 0 and relative to MenACWY recipients. Reportedly, close to half of the unique spike-specific TCRs recognized epitopes lying outside the regions that are mutated in the B.1.351 and B.1.1.7 variants. CD4 TCRs associated with the vaccine covered the entire spike protein, and the dominant responses were in regions 160-218 and 743-854. Participants were mostly white British, with more females than males. The authors suggested clonal diversity may have been underestimated. Conclusions about previously exposed vaccinees are limited, since just five to seven AZD1222 recipients were seropositive for SARS-CoV-2 at baseline. Because no day 14 peak-response samples were available, repertoires were characterized only after the peak T cell response. In the small 56-69-year group, the increase in depth fell short of significance, most likely because of low power.

Explained via the paper, the time point label denotes: about 28 days (+/-7) after the second vaccine dose. AZD1222 recipients whose second dose came at about 4 weeks and those whose second dose came at about 12 weeks were combined into one group, since spike-specific TCR depth and breadth did not differ between the two schedules. Vaccinee samples came from UK trials COV001 and COV002, including a single-blind randomized controlled phase 2/3 trial of AZD1222 (ChAdOx1 nCoV-19) in healthy adults. For TCRbeta chain sequencing, PBMC samples were collected from trial participants at day 0 and at day 28 after the second dose. The CDR3 regions of human TCRbeta chains were analyzed by immunosequencing. The study's own analysis went as follows. TCRs in the repertoires were compared against a reference library of SARS-CoV-2-specific TCRs that had been generated with the MIRA antigen-specificity platform. Breadth was defined as the fraction of unique TCRs that were SARS-CoV-2-associated, and depth was defined as the fraction of total T cells that were SARS-CoV-2-associated. Using the MIRA data, each spike-specific TCR was assigned both to the spike region to which the TCR was reactive and to a CD4 or CD8 class. Log10-transformed breadth and depth values were compared by one-way ANOVA with Sidak's multiple comparisons tests. In its TCRdb copy, this immuneACCESS table keeps in-frame sequences only and misses some clones. Where compared with another copy, unresolved V genes explain less than half of these, and the others have no known cause. That table supplies the V and J calls and clone size; D and trimming were determined from the DNA. Within this sample are some 200,000 clones, with about 88% of them counted one time only. The top ten clonotypes cover 25% to 30% of the sample.

This receptor was taken from an adult who received the AZD1222 COVID-19 vaccine. Sequencing was performed on peripheral blood, taken 28 days after the second AZD1222 dose. The V and J segments used are TRBV4-3 and TRBJ2-5, and 8 bases in between align with TRBD1. The CDR3 is CASSQGGTGLWQTQYF. The bases are TGCGCCAGCAGCCAGGGCGGGACAGGCCTTTGGCAGACCCAGTACTTC.